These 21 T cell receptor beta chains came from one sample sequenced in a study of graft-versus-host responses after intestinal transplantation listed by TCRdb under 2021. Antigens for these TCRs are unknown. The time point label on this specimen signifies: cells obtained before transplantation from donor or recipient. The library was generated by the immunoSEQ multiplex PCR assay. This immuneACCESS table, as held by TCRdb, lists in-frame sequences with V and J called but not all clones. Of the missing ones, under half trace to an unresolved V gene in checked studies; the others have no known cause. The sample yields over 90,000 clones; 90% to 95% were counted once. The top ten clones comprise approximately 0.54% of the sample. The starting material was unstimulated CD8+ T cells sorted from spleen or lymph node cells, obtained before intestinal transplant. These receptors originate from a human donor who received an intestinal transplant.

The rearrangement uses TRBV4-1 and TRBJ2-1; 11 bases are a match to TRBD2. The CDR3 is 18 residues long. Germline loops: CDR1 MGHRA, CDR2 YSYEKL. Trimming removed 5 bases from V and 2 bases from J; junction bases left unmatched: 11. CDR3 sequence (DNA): TGCGCCAGCAGCACATCACCCGATAGCGGGAGGGCCTACAATGAGCAGTTCTTC. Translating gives CASSTSPDSGRAYNEQFF.

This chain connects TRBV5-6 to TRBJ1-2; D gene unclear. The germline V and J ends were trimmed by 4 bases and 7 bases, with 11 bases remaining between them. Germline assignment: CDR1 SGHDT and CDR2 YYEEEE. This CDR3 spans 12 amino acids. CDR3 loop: CASSAYSGGYTF. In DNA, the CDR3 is TGTGCCAGCAGCGCATACAGCGGTGGCTACACCTTC.

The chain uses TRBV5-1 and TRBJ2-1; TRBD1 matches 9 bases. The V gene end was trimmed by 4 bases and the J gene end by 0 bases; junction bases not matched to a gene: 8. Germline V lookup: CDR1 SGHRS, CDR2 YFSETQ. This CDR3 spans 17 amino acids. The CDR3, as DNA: TGCGCCAGCAGCGGACTGACAGGGGGAGGCTCCTACAATGAGCAGTTCTTC. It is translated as CASSGLTGGGSYNEQFF.

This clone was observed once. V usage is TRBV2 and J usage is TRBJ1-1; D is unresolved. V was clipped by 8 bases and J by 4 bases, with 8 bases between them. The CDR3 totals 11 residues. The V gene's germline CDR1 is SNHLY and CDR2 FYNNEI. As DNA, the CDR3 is TGTGCCAGCGTCACAGCCACTGAAGCTTTCTTT. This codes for CASVTATEAFF.

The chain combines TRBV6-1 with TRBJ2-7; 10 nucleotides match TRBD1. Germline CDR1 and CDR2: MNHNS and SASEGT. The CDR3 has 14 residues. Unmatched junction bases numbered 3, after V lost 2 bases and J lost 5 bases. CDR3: CASSEWDRGNEQYF. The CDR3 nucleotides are TGTGCCAGCAGTGAATGGGACAGGGGTAACGAGCAGTACTTC.

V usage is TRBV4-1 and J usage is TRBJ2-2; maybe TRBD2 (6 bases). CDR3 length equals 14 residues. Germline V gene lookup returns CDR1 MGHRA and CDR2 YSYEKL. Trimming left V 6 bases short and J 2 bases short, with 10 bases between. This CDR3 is CASSGLTNTGELFF. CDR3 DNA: TGCGCCAGCAGTGGACTAACCAACACCGGGGAGCTGTTTTTT.

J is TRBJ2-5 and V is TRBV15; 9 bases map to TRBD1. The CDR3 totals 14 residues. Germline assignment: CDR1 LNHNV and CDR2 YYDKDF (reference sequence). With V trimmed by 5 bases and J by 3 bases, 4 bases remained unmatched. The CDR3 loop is CATSERTGEETQYF. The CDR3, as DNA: TGTGCCACCAGCGAGAGGACAGGGGAAGAGACCCAGTACTTC.

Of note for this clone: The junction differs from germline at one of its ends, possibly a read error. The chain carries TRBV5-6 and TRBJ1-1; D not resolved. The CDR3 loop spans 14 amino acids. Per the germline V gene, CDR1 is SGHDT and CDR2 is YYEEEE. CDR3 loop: CASSRSGEEAPLIF. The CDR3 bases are TGTGCCAGCAGCCGATCGGGAGAAGAGGCGCCGTTGATCTTT.

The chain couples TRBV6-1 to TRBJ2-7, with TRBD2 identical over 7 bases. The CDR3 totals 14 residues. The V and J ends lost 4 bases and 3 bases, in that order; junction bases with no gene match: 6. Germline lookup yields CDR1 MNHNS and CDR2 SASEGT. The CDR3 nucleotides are TGTGCCAGCAGTGCCCGGAGGGACTACTACGAGCAGTACTTC. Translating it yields CASSARRDYYEQYF.

For the CDR3, the DNA is TGTGCCAGCCGACTAGCGGACTCCTACGAGCAGTACTTC. Translated: CASRLADSYEQYF. This chain links TRBV7-9 with TRBJ2-7, with 9 bases aligning to TRBD2. The CDR3 has 13 amino acids. Germline CDR1 SEHNR, CDR2 FQNEAQ (reference sequence). J gave up 0 bases and V 8 bases, and 2 bases lay outside the gene matches.

The CDR3 DNA sequence: TGTGCCAGCAGCCCTCAAGGGGGATCACAAGAGACCCAGTACTTC. Translation: CASSPQGGSQETQYF. The chain carries TRBV7-9 and TRBJ2-5; a weak D match, TRBD1 (6 bases). The CDR3 covers 15 residues. CDR1 is SEHNR, CDR2 FQNEAQ, per germline (reference sequence). V lost 5 bases, J lost 2 bases, and 15 bases lay in between.

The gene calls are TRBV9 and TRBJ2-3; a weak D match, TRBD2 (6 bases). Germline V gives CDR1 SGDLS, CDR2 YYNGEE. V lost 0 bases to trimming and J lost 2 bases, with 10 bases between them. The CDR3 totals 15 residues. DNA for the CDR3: TGTGCCAGCAGCGTAGGGGGGGACCACACAGATACGCAGTATTTT. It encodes CASSVGGDHTDTQYF.

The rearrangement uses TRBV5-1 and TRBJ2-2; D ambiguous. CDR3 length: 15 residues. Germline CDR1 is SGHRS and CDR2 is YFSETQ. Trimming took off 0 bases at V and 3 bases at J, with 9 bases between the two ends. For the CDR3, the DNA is TGCGCCAGCAGCTTGGTTGCGGAGCACACCGGGGAGCTGTTTTTT. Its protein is CASSLVAEHTGELFF.

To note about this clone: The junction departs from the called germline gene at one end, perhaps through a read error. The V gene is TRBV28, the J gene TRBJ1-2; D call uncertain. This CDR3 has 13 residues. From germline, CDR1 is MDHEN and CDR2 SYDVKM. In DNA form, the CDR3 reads TGTGCCAGCGGTTTTGGCTCTAACTATGGCTACACCTTC. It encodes CASGFGSNYGYTF.

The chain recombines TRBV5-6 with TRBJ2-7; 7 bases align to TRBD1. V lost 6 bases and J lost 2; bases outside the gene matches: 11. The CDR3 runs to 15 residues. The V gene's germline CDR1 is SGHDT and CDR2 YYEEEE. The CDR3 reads CASNTGTEKTYEQYF. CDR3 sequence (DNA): TGTGCCAGCAACACCGGGACAGAAAAAACCTACGAGCAGTACTTC.

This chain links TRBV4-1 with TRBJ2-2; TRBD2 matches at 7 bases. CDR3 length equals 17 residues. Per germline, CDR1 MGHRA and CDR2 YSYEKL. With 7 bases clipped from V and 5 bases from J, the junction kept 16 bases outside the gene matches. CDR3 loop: CASTPIGIEGLTGELFF. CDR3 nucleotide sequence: TGCGCCAGCACCCCTATCGGCATAGAGGGACTAACCGGGGAGCTGTTTTTT.

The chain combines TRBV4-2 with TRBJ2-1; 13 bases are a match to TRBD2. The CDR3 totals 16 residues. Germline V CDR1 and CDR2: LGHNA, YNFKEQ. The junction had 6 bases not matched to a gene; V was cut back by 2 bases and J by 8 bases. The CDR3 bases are TGTGCCAGCAGCCAACGGACTAGCGGGAGTTTCGATGAGCAGTTCTTC. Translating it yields CASSQRTSGSFDEQFF.

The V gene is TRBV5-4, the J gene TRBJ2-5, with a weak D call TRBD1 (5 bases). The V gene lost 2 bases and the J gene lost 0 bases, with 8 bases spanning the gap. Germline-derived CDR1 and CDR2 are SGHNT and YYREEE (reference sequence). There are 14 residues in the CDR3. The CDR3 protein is CASSFDSDQETQYF. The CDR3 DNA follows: TGTGCCAGCAGCTTTGACAGCGACCAAGAGACCCAGTACTTC. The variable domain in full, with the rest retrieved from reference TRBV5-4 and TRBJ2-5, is ETGVTQSPTHLIKTRGQQVTLRCSSQSGHNTVSWYQQALGQGPQFIFQYYREEENGRGNFPPRFSGLQFPNYSSELNVNALELDDSALYLCASSFDSDQETQYFGPGTRLLVL.

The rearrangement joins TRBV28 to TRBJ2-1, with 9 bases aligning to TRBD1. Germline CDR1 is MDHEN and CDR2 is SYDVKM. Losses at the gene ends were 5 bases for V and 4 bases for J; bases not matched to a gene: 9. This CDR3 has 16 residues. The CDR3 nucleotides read TGTGCCAGCAGTCCGGGGGACAGGGACATTTACAATGAGCAGTTCTTC. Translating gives CASSPGDRDIYNEQFF.

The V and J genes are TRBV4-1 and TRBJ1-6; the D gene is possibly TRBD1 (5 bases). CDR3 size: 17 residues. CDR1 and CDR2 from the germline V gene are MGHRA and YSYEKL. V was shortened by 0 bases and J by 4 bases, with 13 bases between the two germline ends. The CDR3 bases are TGCGCCAGCAGCCAAGAATCCACAGGTGGATATAATTCACCCCTCCACTTT. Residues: CASSQESTGGYNSPLHF.

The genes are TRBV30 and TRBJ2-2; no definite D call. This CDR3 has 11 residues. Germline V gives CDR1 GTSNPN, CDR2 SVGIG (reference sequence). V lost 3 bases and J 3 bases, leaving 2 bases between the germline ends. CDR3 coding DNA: TGTGCCTGGAGCTACACCGGGGAGCTGTTTTTT. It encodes CAWSYTGELFF.